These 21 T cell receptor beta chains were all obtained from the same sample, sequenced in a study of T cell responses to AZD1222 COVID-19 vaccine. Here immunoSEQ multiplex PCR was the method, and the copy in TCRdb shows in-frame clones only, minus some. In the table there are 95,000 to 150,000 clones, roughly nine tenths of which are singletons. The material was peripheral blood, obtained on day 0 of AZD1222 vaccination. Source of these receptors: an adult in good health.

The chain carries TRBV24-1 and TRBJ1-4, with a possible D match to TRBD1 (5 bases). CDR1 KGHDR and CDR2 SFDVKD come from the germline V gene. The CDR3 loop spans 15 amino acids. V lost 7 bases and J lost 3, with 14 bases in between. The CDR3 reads CATSRTRDPNEKLFF. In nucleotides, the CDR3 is TGTGCCACCAGCAGAACCAGGGATCCTAATGAAAAACTGTTTTTT.

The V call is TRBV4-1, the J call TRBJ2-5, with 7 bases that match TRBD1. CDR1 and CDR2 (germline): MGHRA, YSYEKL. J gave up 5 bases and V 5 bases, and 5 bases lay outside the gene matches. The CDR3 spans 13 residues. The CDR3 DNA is TGCGCCAGCAGCTTGACAGGGATGGAGACCCAGTACTTC. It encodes CASSLTGMETQYF.

The CDR3 bases are TGTGCCAGCAGTGAATGGGACGAAGGTGAGCAGTTCTTC. Amino acid sequence: CASSEWDEGEQFF. The chain combines TRBV2 with TRBJ2-1; D tentatively fits TRBD1 or TRBD2 (5 bases each). Germline CDR1 SNHLY, CDR2 FYNNEI. This CDR3 contains 13 residues. The germline V and J ends were trimmed by 2 bases and 9 bases, with 11 bases remaining between them.

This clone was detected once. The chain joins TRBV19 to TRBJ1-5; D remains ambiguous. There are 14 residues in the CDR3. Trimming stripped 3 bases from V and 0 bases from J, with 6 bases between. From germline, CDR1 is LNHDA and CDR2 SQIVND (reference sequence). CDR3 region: CASSISNSNQPQHF. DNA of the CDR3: TGTGCCAGTAGTATTTCCAATAGCAATCAGCCCCAGCATTTT.

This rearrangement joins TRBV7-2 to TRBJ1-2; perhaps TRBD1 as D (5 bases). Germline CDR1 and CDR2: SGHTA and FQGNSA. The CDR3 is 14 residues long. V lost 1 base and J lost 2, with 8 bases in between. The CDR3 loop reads CASSLDSGNYGYTF. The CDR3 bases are TGTGCCAGCAGCTTAGACTCAGGGAACTATGGCTACACCTTC.

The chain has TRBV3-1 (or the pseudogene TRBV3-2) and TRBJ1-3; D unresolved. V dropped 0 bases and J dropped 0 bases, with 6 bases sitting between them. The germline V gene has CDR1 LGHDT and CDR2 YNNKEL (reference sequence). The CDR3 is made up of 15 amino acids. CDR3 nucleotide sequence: TGTGCCAGCAGCCAAGATCACAGCTCTGGAAACACCATATATTTT. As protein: CASSQDHSSGNTIYF.

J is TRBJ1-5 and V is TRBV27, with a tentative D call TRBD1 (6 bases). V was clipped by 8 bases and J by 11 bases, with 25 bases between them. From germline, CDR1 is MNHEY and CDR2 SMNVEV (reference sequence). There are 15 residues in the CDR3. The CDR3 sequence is CASGSGGAGYQAQHF. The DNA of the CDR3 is TGTGCCAGCGGAAGTGGGGGGGCCGGGTATCAAGCCCAGCATTTT.

CDR3 nucleotides: TGTGCCAGCAGCTTAGGTGGGACAGGGCACTACGAGCAGTACTTC. It is translated as CASSLGGTGHYEQYF. The rearrangement joins TRBV7-3 to TRBJ2-7; 9 bases line up with TRBD1. Germline V CDR1 and CDR2: SGHTA, FQGTGA. With V trimmed by 2 bases and J by 3 bases, 5 bases remained unmatched. The CDR3 is 15 amino acids. Looking up the rest from reference TRBV7-3 and TRBJ2-7 gives the full variable domain: GAGVSQTPSNKVTEKGKYVELRCDPISGHTALYWYRQSLGQGPEFLIYFQGTGAADDSGLPNDRFFAVRPEGSVSTLKIQRTERGDSAVYLCASSLGGTGHYEQYFGPGTRLTVT.

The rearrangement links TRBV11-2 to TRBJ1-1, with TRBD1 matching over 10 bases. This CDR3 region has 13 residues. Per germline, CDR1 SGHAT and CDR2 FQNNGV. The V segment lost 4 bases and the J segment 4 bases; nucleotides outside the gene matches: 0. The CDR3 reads CASSWDRGTEAFF. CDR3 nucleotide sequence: TGTGCCAGCAGCTGGGACAGGGGCACTGAAGCTTTCTTT.

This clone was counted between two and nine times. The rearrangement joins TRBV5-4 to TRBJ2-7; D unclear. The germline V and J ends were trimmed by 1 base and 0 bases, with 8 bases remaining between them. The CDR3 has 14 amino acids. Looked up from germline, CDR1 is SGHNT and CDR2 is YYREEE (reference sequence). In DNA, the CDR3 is TGTGCCAGCAGCTTGTGGGATAGCTCCTACGAGCAGTACTTC. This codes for CASSLWDSSYEQYF.

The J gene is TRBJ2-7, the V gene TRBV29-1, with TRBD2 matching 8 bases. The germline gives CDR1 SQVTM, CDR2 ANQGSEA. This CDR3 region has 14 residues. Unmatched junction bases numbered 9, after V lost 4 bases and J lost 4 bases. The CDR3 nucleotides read TGCAGCGTTGGCTTGTCGGGGGGGTTATACGAGCAGTACTTC. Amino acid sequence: CSVGLSGGLYEQYF.

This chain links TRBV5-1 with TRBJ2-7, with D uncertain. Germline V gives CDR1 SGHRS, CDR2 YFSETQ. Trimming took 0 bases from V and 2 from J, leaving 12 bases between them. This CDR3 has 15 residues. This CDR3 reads CASSLVPEATYEQYF. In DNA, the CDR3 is TGCGCCAGCAGCTTGGTTCCGGAAGCGACCTACGAGCAGTACTTC.

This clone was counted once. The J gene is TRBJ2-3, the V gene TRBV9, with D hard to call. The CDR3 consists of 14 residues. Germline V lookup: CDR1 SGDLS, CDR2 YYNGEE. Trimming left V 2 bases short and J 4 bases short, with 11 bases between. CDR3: CASSVGSRPDTQYF. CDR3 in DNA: TGTGCCAGCAGCGTGGGTAGTCGTCCAGATACGCAGTATTTT.

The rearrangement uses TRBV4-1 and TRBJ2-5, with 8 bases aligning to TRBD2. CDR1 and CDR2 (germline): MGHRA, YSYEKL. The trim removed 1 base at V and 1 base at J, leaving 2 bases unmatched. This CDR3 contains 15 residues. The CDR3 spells CASSQGRGVQETQYF. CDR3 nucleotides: TGCGCCAGCAGCCAAGGGCGGGGGGTCCAAGAGACCCAGTACTTC.

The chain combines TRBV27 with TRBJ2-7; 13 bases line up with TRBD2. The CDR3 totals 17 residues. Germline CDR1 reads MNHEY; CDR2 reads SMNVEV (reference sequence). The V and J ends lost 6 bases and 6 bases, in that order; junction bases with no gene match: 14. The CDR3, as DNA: TGTGCCAGCAGGGATACTGGACTAGCGGGAGCAGGGTCCGAGCAGTACTTC. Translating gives CASRDTGLAGAGSEQYF.

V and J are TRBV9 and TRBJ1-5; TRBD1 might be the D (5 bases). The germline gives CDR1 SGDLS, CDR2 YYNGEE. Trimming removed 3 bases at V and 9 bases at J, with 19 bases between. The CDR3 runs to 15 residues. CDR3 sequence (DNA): TGTGCCAGCAGCGCCCCCGGGACCGCGTGGGGGCCCCAGCATTTT. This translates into CASSAPGTAWGPQHF. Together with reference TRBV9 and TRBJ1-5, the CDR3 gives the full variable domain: DSGVTQTPKHLITATGQRVTLRCSPRSGDLSVYWYQQSLDQGLQFLIQYYNGEERAKGNILERFSAQQFPDLHSELNLSSLELGDSALYFCASSAPGTAWGPQHFGDGTRLSIL.

The CDR3 region is CASSPQWARFEKLFF. CDR3 bases: TGTGCCAGCAGTCCCCAGTGGGCGCGTTTTGAAAAACTGTTTTTT. V and J are TRBV28 and TRBJ1-4; D uncertain. CDR3 length: 15 amino acids. Germline values: CDR1 MDHEN, CDR2 SYDVKM. Trimming took 5 bases from V and 7 from J, leaving 17 bases between them. The full variable domain, its missing parts supplied by reference TRBV28 and TRBJ1-4, is DVKVTQSSRYLVKRTGEKVFLECVQDMDHENMFWYRQDPGLGLRLIYFSYDVKMKEKGDIPEGYSVSREKKERFSLILESASTNQTSMYLCASSPQWARFEKLFFGSGTQLSVL.

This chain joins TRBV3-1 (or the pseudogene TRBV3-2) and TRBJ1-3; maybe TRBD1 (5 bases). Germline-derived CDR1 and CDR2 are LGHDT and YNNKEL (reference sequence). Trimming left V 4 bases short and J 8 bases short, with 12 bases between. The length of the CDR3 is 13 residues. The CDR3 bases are TGTGCCAGCAGCCCCACAGGAGAGGACACCATATATTTT. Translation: CASSPTGEDTIYF.

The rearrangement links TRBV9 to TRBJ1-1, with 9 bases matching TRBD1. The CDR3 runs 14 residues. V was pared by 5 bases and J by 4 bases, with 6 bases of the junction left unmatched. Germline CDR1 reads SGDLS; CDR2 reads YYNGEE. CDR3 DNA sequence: TGTGCCAGCAGACCACAGGGGGCGATCACTGAAGCTTTCTTT. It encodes CASRPQGAITEAFF.

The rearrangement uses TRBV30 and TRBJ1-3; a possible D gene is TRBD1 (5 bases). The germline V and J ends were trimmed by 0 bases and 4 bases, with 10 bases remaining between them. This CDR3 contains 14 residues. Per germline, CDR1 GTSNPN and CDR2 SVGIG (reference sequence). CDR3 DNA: TGTGCCTGGAGTGTACCCCCAGGGGGAAACACCATATATTTT. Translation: CAWSVPPGGNTIYF.

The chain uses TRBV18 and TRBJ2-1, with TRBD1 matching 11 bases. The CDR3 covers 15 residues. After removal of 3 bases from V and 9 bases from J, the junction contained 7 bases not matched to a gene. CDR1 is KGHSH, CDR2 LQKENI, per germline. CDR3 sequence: CASSPVRTGGGEQFF. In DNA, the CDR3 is TGTGCCAGCTCACCCGTAAGGACAGGGGGCGGTGAGCAGTTCTTC. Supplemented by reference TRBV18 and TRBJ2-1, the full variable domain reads NAGVMQNPRHLVRRRGQEARLRCSPMKGHSHVYWYRQLPEEGLKFMVYLQKENIIDESGMPKERFSAEFPKEGPSILRIQQVVRGDSAAYFCASSPVRTGGGEQFFGPGTRLTVL.